These 18 T cell receptor beta chains came from one sample sequenced in a study of beta chain features in type 1 diabetes. Every isolated RNA sample was fully reverse transcribed, so sequencing captured expressed TCRB transcripts. TCRdb keeps only in-frame clones here, not all; method: immunoSEQ multiplex PCR. The profile shows under 300,000 clones, around a quarter of them singletons. The sample taken for sequencing was central memory CD4+ T cells from blood. Receptor source: a man under 40 in good health.

The gene calls are TRBV5-1 and TRBJ2-4, with 9 positions matching TRBD1. Germline trimming cut 4 bases from V and 3 bases from J; bases unmatched to any gene: 5. The CDR3 contains 15 residues. In germline, CDR1 is SGHRS, CDR2 YFSETQ. The DNA of the CDR3 is TGCGCCAGCAGCGCCACAGGGGGCGTCAAAAACATTCAGTACTTC. Translating it yields CASSATGGVKNIQYF.

This clone was counted between two and nine times. The chain employs TRBV6-5 and TRBJ1-6; the D gene is possibly TRBD1 (5 bases). The germline CDR1 and CDR2 sequences are MNHEY and SVGAGI. The CDR3 is made up of 14 amino acids. V was shortened by 6 bases and J by 9 bases, with 15 bases between the two germline ends. Here the CDR3 reads CASRPTGKGSPLHF. The CDR3 coding sequence is TGTGCCAGCAGACCAACAGGCAAAGGTTCACCCCTCCACTTT.

This clone turned up a few times. At one end the junction does not follow the germline gene, possibly because of a read error. The same CDR3 also results from other DNA sequences found in this sample. The chain links TRBV29-1 to TRBJ2-3; 14 positions match TRBD2. Germline CDR1 SQVTM, CDR2 ANQGSEA. The CDR3 spans 15 residues. CDR3 sequence reads: CSVEGLAGGADTQYF. CDR3 DNA sequence: TGCAGCGTCGAAGGACTAGCGGGGGGCGCAGATACGCAGTATTTT.

This clone was detected a few times. Different DNA sequences within this sample yield the same CDR3. V usage is TRBV30 and J usage is TRBJ1-3, with D possibly matching TRBD1 (6 bases). Germline CDR1 reads GTSNPN; CDR2 reads SVGIG (reference sequence). The CDR3 totals 13 residues. V was pared by 2 bases and J by 4 bases, with 9 bases between. The CDR3 region is CAWSLGTGNTIYF. As DNA, the CDR3 is TGTGCCTGGAGTTTGGGGACAGGAAACACCATATATTTT.

This rearrangement joins TRBV15 to TRBJ2-7; 7 positions agree with TRBD2. Germline V gene lookup returns CDR1 LNHNV and CDR2 YYDKDF (reference sequence). V lost 5 bases, J lost 5 bases, and 9 bases stayed unmatched. This CDR3 contains 14 residues. The CDR3 spells CATSSREGINEQYF. In DNA form, the CDR3 reads TGTGCCACCAGCTCCAGGGAGGGTATTAACGAGCAGTACTTC.

As DNA, the CDR3 is TGCGCCAGCAGCCGCACGTTTACAGGGGGAGAGACCCAGTACTTC. Protein: CASSRTFTGGETQYF. This chain joins TRBV4-1 and TRBJ2-5; 8 bases align to TRBD1. Trimming at V came to 4 bases and at J to 4 bases, leaving 8 bases not matched to a gene. Germline CDR1 and CDR2: MGHRA and YSYEKL. The CDR3 consists of 15 residues.

The chain couples TRBV6-4 to TRBJ2-1; D is possibly TRBD1 or TRBD2 (5 bases each). CDR1 MRHNA and CDR2 SNTAGT come from the germline V gene. Between the trimmed V and J ends, which lost 6 bases and 8 bases, there was a span of 11 bases. The CDR3 length is 12 residues. The CDR3 DNA follows: TGTGCCAGCAGCCCGAGAGGGGATGAGCAGTTCTTC. This encodes CASSPRGDEQFF.

The V gene is TRBV6-5, the J gene TRBJ1-4; maybe TRBD1 (6 bases). Looked up from germline, CDR1 is MNHEY and CDR2 is SVGAGI. Trimming took off 0 bases at V and 8 bases at J, with 16 bases between the two ends. The CDR3 length is 16 residues. The CDR3 DNA reads TGTGCCAGCAGTTACTCCCAGGGGTCTAGTAGGGAAAAACTGTTTTTT. This gives the protein CASSYSQGSSREKLFF.

This chain's CDR3 is CAWSRPAEAFF. Written as DNA, the CDR3 is TGTGCCTGGAGCCGGCCAGCTGAAGCTTTCTTT. The chain links TRBV30 to TRBJ1-1, with D hard to call. The CDR3 spans 11 residues. Trimming took 3 bases from V and 6 from J, leaving 8 bases between them. Germline lookup yields CDR1 GTSNPN and CDR2 SVGIG (reference sequence).

The rearrangement uses TRBV11-3 and TRBJ2-3, with unresolved D. V dropped 4 bases and J dropped 3 bases, with 8 bases sitting between them. The germline CDR1 and CDR2 sequences are SGHNT and YENEEA. This CDR3 spans 13 amino acids. This CDR3 reads CASSSTRTDTQYF. As DNA, the CDR3 is TGTGCCAGCAGCTCTACTCGGACAGATACGCAGTATTTT.

The chain joins TRBV12-5 to TRBJ2-5; D gene uncertain. This CDR3 is 11 amino acids long. The germline gives CDR1 LGHNT, CDR2 FRNRAP. The V end was cut by 7 bases, the J end by 2 bases, with 5 bases between. The CDR3 spells CASALQETQYF. DNA of the CDR3: TGTGCTAGTGCCCTGCAAGAGACCCAGTACTTC.

This clone was seen only a few times. The chain links TRBV23-1 to TRBJ1-5; tentative D call: TRBD1 (6 bases). TRBV23-1 is an ORF; its function is uncertain. The CDR3 is 15 residues long. V shed 3 bases and J shed 4 bases, with 13 bases lying between them. Here the CDR3 reads CASSHVDSSNQPQHF. DNA for the CDR3: TGCGCCAGCAGTCACGTGGACAGTAGTAATCAGCCCCAGCATTTT.

As to this clone: Other DNA variants within this sample encode the same CDR3. CDR3: CATRGTGPQETQYF. The CDR3 coding sequence is TGTGCCACCCGTGGGACAGGGCCACAAGAGACCCAGTACTTC. This chain connects TRBV25-1 to TRBJ2-5; 9 positions agree with TRBD1. The V gene's germline CDR1 is MGHDK and CDR2 SYGVNS. Losses at the gene ends were 10 bases for V and 2 bases for J; bases not matched to a gene: 8. CDR3 length: 14 amino acids.

This clone was seen a few times. The J gene is TRBJ2-2, the V gene TRBV11-3; D unresolved. Germline-derived CDR1 and CDR2 are SGHNT and YENEEA. The ends were cut back, 4 bases at V and 0 bases at J, with 9 bases in the middle. This CDR3 has 15 residues. CDR3 in amino acids: CASSSRSANTGELFF. In nucleotides, the CDR3 is TGTGCCAGCAGCTCCCGAAGTGCGAACACCGGGGAGCTGTTTTTT.

The table lists this clone with many counts. Additional DNA sequences in this sample encode the identical CDR3. J is TRBJ1-5 and V is TRBV7-2; D may be TRBD1 (6 bases). This CDR3 comprises 13 residues. Trimming removed 0 bases from V and 6 bases from J, with 6 bases in between. Looked up from germline, CDR1 is SGHTA and CDR2 is FQGNSA. In DNA form, the CDR3 reads TGTGCCAGCAGCTTAGCAGGGGGTCAGCCCCAGCATTTT. It codes for CASSLAGGQPQHF.

This clone was detected only a few times. The rearrangement links TRBV2 to TRBJ2-1; 8 nucleotides agree with TRBD2. The CDR3 sequence is 14 residues long. Germline values: CDR1 SNHLY, CDR2 FYNNEI. The ends lost 10 bases at V and 4 bases at J; junction bases unmatched: 9. In nucleotides, the CDR3 is TGTGCCACTTCGCGACTAGCGTCTTACAATGAGCAGTTCTTC. Protein: CATSRLASYNEQFF.

This clone was counted only a few times. The chain recombines TRBV6-6 with TRBJ2-1, with TRBD2 as a possible D gene (6 bases). CDR3 size: 15 residues. V lost 6 bases and J lost 3, with 15 bases in between. In germline, CDR1 is MNHNY, CDR2 SVGAGI (reference sequence). The CDR3 coding sequence is TGTGCCAGCAGCCTTGCGGGGAGCAACTACAATGAGCAGTTCTTC. Protein: CASSLAGSNYNEQFF.

This clone was observed a few times. This sequence joins TRBV10-3 and TRBJ2-1, with 7 nucleotides matching TRBD2. This CDR3 is 13 amino acids long. Germline CDR1 and CDR2: ENHRY and SYGVKD. V lost 3 bases to trimming and J lost 9 bases; unmatched junction nucleotides: 5. DNA of the CDR3: TGTGCCATCAGTGACACTAGCGACGGTGAGCAGTTCTTC. Translating gives CAISDTSDGEQFF.